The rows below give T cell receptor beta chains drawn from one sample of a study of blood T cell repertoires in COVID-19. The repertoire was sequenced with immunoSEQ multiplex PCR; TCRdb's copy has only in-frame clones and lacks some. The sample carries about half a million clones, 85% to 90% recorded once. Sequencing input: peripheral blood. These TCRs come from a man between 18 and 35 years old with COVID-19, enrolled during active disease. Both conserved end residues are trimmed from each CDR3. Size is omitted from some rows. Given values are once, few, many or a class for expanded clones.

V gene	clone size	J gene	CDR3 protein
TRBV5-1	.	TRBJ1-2	ASSDSQINYGYT
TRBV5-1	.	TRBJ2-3	ASSLNGGSDTQY
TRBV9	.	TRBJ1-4	ASSGTGGEKLF
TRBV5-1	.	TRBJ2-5	ASSIDGLAGKETQY
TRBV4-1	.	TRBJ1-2	ASSRAGERYGYT
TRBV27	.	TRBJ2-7	ASSWGLSYEQY
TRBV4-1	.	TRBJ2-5	ASSQWVGAETQY
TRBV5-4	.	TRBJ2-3	ASSLGGLATDTQY
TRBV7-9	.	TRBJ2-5	ASSSPRDVQETQY
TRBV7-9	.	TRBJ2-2	ASSPPTSGTRAGELF
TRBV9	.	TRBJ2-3	ASSVGLSGGTDTQY
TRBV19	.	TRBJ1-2	ASSRDRAWGYT
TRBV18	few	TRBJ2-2	ASSPRHNTGELF
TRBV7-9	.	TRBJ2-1	ASSLVDRVRYNEQF
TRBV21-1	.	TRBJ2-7	ASSKTLTGYEQY
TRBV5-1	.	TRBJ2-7	ASSTTSGRPYEQY
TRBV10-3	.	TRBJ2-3	AISDPRGTDTQY
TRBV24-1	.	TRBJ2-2	ATSWGAGELF
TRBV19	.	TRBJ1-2	ASTSRYGYT
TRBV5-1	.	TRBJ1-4	ASRIVGGPEKLF
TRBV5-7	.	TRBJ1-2	ASSLAVMAGRYGYT
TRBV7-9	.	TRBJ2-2	ASSSTGTGVSNTGELF
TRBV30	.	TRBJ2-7	AWSSLGLDYEQY
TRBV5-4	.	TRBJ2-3	ASSLTGARDTQY
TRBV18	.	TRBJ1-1	ASSQNPLSGNAEAF
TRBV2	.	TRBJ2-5	ASSDEETQY
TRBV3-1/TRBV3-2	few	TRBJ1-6	ASSQGPFGGFTLH
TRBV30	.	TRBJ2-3	AWRPGLATDTQY
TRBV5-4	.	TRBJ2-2	AKGLAGTGELF
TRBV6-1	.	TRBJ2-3	ASSEGRGADTQY
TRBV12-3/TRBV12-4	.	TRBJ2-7	ASSPGLIYEQY
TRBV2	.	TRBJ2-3	ASKDNRDTDAQY
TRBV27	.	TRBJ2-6	ASSFRVPGANVLT